This T cell receptor beta chain was recorded in a study of blood T cell repertoires in COVID-19. Background on the study: Collection of acute and convalescent COVID-19 samples took place in the United States, Italy and Spain. Nucleic acid was either cDNA or gDNA, and it came from T cells, B-cell-depleted T cells, or PBMCs.

One Seattle source followed patients from active infection through their disease course. Germline assignment: CDR1 SGHNT and CDR2 YYREEE (reference sequence). The length of the CDR3 is 15 residues. Trimming pared 3 bases from V and 0 bases from J, leaving 12 bases between. As originally analysed: How many nucleated cells were present was estimated from reference gene primer amplification. Clones were read by immunoSEQ multiplex PCR, and TCRdb kept only the in-frame ones, dropping some. That table gives V, J and clone size, and the DNA gave D and trimming. The table lists 230,000 or so clones, around 90% of them singletons. This clone was seen a handful of times.

This sequence was found in a woman aged 60-75 years with COVID-19, enrolled during active disease. Source material: peripheral blood. This sequence joins TRBV5-4 and TRBJ1-1; TRBD1 is a possible D gene (6 bases). CDR3 DNA sequence: TGTGCCAGCAGCTGGGCAGGACAGATGAACACTGAAGCTTTCTTT. Amino acid sequence: CASSWAGQMNTEAFF.